The clone carrying this T cell receptor beta chain came up a few times. Its target is not known. The data derive from a study of CD8 T cells in ankylosing spondylitis. Study results and limitations: As reported, disease-linked clones showed significant enrichment in matched ankylosing spondylitis synovial fluid.

V lost 5 bases, J lost 4 bases, and 10 bases lay in between. The CDR3 length is 13 residues. CDR1 is ENHRY, CDR2 SYGVKD, per germline. Each CDR3 protein gets one entry after TCRdb re-called the 5' RACE reads with MiXCR. Counted here are approximately 260,000 distinct CDR3 sequences, about 20% occurring once; the ten biggest clones make up 25% to 40%. The TCR originated in a male donor with ankylosing spondylitis or in good health (not recorded which). This rearrangement joins TRBV10-3 to TRBJ2-3, with unresolved D. Sequencing used blood, either unsorted or a sorted T cell fraction (not recorded which). The CDR3 region is CAISPDGPDTQYF. CDR3 DNA sequence: TGTGCCATCAGTCCTGATGGGCCAGATACGCAGTATTTT.